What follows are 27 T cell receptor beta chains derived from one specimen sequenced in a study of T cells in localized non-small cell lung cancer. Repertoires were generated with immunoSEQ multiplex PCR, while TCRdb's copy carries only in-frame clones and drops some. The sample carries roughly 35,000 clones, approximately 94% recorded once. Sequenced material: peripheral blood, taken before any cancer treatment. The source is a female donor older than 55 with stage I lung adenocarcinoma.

The CDR3 DNA reads TGTGCCAGCAGTTCGTGGGCAGATACGCAGTATTTT. This sequence encodes CASSSWADTQYF. The rearrangement uses TRBV11-3 and TRBJ2-3; D ambiguous. This CDR3 has 12 amino acids. The germline V gene has CDR1 SGHNT and CDR2 YENEEA. V lost 6 bases and J lost 4, with 8 bases in between. The complete variable domain, with remaining parts taken from reference TRBV11-3 and TRBJ2-3, reads EAGVVQSPRYKIIEKKQPVAFWCNPISGHNTLYWYLQNLGQGPELLIRYENEEAVDDSQLPKDRFSAERLKGVDSTLKIQPAELGDSAVYLCASSSWADTQYFGPGTRLTVL.

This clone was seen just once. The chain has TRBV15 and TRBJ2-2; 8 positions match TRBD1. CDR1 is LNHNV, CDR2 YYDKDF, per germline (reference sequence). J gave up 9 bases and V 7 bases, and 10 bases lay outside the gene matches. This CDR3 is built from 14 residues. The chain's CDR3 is CATKDRVSDRELFF. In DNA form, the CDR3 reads TGTGCCACCAAGGACAGGGTCTCCGACCGGGAGCTGTTTTTT.

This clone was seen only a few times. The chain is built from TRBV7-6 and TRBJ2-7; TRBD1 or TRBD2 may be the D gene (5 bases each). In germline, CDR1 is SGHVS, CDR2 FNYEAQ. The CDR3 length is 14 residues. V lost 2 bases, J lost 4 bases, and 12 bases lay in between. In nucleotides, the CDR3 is TGTGCCAGCAGCTTACGGGAAGGGACGTACGAGCAGTACTTC. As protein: CASSLREGTYEQYF.

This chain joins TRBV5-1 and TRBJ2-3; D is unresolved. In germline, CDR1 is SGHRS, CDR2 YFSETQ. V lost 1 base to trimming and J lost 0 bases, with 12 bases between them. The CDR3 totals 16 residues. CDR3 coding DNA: TGCGCCAGCAGCTTGTTTGGGCGATCTAGCACAGATACGCAGTATTTT. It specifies CASSLFGRSSTDTQYF.

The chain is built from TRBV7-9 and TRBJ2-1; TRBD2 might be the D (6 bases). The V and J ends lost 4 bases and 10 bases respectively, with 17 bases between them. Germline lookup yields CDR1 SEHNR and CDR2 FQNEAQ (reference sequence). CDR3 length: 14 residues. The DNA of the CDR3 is TGTGCCAGCAGCTCCGCCCCACTAGCACGGGAGCAGTTCTTC. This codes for CASSSAPLAREQFF.

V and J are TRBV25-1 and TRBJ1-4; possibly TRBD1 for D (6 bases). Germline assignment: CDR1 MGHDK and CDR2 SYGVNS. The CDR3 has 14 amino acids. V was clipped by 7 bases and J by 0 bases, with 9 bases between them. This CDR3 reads CASNTGSTNEKLFF. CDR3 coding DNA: TGTGCCAGCAATACAGGGTCAACTAATGAAAAACTGTTTTTT.

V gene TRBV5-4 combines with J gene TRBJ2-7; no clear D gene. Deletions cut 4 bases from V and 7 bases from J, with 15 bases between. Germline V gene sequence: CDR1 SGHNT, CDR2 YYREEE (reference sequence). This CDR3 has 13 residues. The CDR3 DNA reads TGTGCCAGCAGCCGACCTGGGGTGGGGGAGCAGTACGTC. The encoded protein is CASSRPGVGEQYV.

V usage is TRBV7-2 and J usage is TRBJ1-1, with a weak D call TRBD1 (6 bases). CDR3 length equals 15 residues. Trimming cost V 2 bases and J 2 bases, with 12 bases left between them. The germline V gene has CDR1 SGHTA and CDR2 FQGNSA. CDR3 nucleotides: TGTGCCAGCAGCTTAACAGGGAGGTACAACACTGAAGCTTTCTTT. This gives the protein CASSLTGRYNTEAFF.

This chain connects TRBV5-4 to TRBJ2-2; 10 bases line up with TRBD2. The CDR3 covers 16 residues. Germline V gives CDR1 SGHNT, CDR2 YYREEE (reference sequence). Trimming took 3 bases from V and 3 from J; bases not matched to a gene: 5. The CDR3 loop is CASSSRTSGYTGELFF. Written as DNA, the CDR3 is TGTGCCAGCAGCTCACGGACTAGCGGATACACCGGGGAGCTGTTTTTT.

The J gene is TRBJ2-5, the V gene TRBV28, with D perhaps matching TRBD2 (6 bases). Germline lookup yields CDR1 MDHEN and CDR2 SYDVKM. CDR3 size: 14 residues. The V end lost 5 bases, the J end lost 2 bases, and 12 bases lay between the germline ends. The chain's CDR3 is CASSPPGRQETQYF. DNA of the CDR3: TGTGCCAGCAGTCCTCCCGGGAGACAAGAGACCCAGTACTTC.

This CDR3 is CASSLAAKGGEKLFF. The CDR3 nucleotides are TGTGCCAGCAGCTTAGCAGCAAAGGGTGGTGAAAAACTGTTTTTT. The rearrangement uses TRBV7-8 and TRBJ1-4; D ambiguous. Trimming pared 0 bases from V and 7 bases from J, leaving 12 bases between. The CDR3 is made up of 15 amino acids. Germline assignment: CDR1 SGHVS and CDR2 FQNEAQ.

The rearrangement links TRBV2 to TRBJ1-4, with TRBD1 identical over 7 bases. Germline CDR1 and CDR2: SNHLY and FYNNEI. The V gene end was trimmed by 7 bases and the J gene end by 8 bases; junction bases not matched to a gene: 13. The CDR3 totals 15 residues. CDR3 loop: CASTWTGGGREKLFF. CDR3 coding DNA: TGTGCCAGCACCTGGACAGGAGGCGGTAGAGAAAAACTGTTTTTT. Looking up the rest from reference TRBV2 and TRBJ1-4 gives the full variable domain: EPEVTQTPSHQVTQMGQEVILRCVPISNHLYFYWYRQILGQKVEFLVSFYNNEISEKSEIFDDQFSVERPDGSNFTLKIRSTKLEDSAMYFCASTWTGGGREKLFFGSGTQLSVL.

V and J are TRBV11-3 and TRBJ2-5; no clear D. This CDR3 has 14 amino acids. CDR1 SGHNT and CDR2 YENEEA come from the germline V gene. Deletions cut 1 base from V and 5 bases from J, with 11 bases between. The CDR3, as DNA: TGTGCCAGCAGCTTAGGCGCGGCCGGGGAGACCCAGTACTTC. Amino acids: CASSLGAAGETQYF.

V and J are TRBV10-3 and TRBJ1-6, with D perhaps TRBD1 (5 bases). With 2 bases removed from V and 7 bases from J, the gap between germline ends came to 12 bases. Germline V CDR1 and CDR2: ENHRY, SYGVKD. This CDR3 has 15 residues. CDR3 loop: CAISERGTENSPLHF. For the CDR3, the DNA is TGTGCCATCAGTGAGCGAGGGACGGAGAATTCACCCCTCCACTTT.

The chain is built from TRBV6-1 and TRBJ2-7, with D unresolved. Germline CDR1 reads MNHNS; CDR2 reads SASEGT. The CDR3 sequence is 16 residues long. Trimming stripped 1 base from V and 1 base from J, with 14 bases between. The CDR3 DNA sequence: TGTGCCAGCAGTGAAGTCCAGAGTGACTGGTCCTACGAGCAGTACGTC. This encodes CASSEVQSDWSYEQYV.

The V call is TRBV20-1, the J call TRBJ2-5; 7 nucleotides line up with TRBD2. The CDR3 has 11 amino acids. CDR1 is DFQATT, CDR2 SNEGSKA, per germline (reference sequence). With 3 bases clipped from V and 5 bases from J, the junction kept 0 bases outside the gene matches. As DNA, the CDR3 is TGCAGTGCTAGCGGGGGGGAGACCCAGTACTTC. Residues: CSASGGETQYF.

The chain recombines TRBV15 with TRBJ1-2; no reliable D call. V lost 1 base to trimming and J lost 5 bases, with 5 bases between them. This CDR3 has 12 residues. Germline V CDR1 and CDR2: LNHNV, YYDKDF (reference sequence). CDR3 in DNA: TGTGCCACCAGCAGAGTGAATTATGGCTACACCTTC. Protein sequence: CATSRVNYGYTF.

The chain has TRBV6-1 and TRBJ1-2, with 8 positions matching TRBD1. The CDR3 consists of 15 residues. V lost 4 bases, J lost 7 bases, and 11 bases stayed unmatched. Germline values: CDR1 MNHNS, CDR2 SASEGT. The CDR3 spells CASSATQGGSGGYTF. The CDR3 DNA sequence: TGTGCCAGCAGTGCCACACAGGGGGGATCGGGTGGCTACACCTTC.

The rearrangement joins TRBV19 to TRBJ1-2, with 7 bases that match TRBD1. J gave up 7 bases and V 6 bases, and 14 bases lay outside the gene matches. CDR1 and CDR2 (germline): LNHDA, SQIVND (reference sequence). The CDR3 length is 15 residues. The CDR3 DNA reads TGTGCCAGTAGGCTAACAGGGGAGCTTCGGGGTGGCTACACCTTC. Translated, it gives CASRLTGELRGGYTF.

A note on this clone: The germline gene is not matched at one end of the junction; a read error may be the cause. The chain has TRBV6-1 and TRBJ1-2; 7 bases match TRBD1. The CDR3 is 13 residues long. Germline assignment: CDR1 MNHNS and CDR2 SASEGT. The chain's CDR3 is CASKGGPNYGYTF. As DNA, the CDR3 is TGTGCTAGCAAAGGGGGCCCGAACTATGGCTACACCTTC.

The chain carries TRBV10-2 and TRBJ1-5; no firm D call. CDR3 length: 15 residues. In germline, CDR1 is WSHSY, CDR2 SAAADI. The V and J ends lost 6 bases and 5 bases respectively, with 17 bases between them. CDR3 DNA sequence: TGCGCCAGCAGCCCAGACAACGGACGGGATCAGCCCCAGCATTTT. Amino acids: CASSPDNGRDQPQHF.

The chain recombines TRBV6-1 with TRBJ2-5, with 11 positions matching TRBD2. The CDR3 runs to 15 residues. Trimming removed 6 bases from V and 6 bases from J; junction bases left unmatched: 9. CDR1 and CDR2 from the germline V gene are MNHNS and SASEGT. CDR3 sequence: CASSDRLAGLKTQYF. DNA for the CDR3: TGTGCCAGCAGCGACCGACTAGCGGGGTTGAAGACCCAGTACTTC.

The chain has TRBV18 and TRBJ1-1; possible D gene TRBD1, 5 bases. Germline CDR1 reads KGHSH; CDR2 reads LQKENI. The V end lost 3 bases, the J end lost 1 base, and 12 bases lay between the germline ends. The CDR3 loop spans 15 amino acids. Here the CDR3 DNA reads TGTGCCAGCTCACCCGCGATCCAGGGGAACACTGAAGCTTTCTTT. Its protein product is CASSPAIQGNTEAFF.

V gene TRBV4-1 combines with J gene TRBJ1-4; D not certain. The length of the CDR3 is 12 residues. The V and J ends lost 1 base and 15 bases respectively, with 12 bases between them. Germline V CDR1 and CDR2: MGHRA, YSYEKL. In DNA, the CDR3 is TGCGCCAGCAGCCAAGCGGGAATTAGATTGTTTTTT. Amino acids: CASSQAGIRLFF.

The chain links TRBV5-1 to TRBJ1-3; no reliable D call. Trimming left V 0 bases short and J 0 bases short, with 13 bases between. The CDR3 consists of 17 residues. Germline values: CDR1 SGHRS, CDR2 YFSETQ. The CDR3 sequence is CASSLDSMTNSGNTIYF. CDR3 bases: TGCGCCAGCAGCTTGGACTCGATGACTAACTCTGGAAACACCATATATTTT.

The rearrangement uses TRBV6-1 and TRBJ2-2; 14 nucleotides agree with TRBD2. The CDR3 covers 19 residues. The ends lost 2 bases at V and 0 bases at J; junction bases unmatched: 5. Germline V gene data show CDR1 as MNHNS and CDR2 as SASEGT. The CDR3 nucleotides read TGTGCCAGCAGTGAACCCGGGACTAGCGGGGGTTCGAACACCGGGGAGCTGTTTTTT. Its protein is CASSEPGTSGGSNTGELFF.

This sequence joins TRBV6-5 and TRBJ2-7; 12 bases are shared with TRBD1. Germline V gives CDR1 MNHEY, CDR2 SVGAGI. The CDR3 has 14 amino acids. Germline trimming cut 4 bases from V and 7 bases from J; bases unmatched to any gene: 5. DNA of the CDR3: TGTGCCAGCAGTTGGGGACAGGGGGCAGGGGAGCAGTACGTC. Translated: CASSWGQGAGEQYV.